The present T cell receptor beta chain was sequenced within a study of blood T cell repertoires in COVID-19. The overall study: Acute and convalescent COVID-19 specimens originated in the United States, Italy and Spain. Sample material is recorded as cDNA or gDNA derived from T cells, B-cell-depleted T cells, or PBMCs.

Profiling relied on immunoSEQ multiplex PCR, and the TCRdb table lists in-frame clones only, not all of them. The sample has about 140,000 clones; roughly 85% are singletons. Germline trimming cut 0 bases from V and 5 bases from J; bases unmatched to any gene: 7. Germline V CDR1 and CDR2: LNHDA, SQIVND (reference sequence). The CDR3 sequence is 17 residues long. The TCR sequence derives from a human donor with acute or convalescent COVID-19. The donor label of this sample is uncertain. The chain links TRBV19 to TRBJ2-3; 11 nucleotides align to TRBD2. The sample taken for sequencing was peripheral blood. DNA for the CDR3: TGTGCCAGTAGTATAGACCTAGCGGGAGGTCGTAGAGATACGCAGTATTTT. Residues: CASSIDLAGGRRDTQYF.